This entry concerns a single TCR beta chain. Its antigen specificity is not known. No base qualities exist here, and no much larger clone lies one base off it. The library was obtained by the immunoSEQ multiplex PCR assay. Rearranged TCR beta chain sequences were amplified using the hsTCRB Kit according to the manufacturer's protocol. TCRB libraries were sequenced on an Illumina MiSeq. In the source study's methods: The proprietary platform of the kit vendor was used for demultiplexing, trimming and gene mapping. What TCRdb holds here is the immuneACCESS table cut down to in-frame rearrangements. Part of the clones is not present; checked against another copy, under half of the missing clones reflect an unresolved V gene, and the others are unexplained. V and J calls and clone size are given by that table; D and trimming were obtained from the DNA. Within this sample are about 68,000 clones, with 80% to 85% of them counted one time only. The ten largest clones capture 9.5% to 15% of the sample.

This record belongs to a study of a mutant IDH1 vaccine in newly diagnosed glioma (dated by TCRdb to about 2021). A note on the overall study: Vaccination was initiated 4-6 weeks after radiotherapy alone, or concurrently with temozolomide cycles in the chemotherapy-containing groups. Of the 25 to 35 patients who were treated, 62.5% were male and around 38% were female, and the mean age was approximately 40 years. Visit V12 was the week-35 safety follow-up and visit V13 was the week-47 end of study. Peripheral blood was drawn at six visits: V03 (baseline), V05, V07, V10, V12 and V13. Before enrollment, patients had received standard therapy of radiotherapy alone, temozolomide alone, or radiochemotherapy with temozolomide; most received the combination. For exploratory analyses, about 25 treated patients had longitudinal TCRB deep sequencing done wherever samples were available.

Overall study results and their limits: It was noted by the authors that analyses of patient blood samples could not be reproduced owing to sample limitations. Pseudoprogression appeared unrelated to alterations in the top peripheral T cell clonotypes detected by TCRB sequencing. Immune responses induced by the vaccine were seen in roughly 95% of patients across multiple MHC alleles. PBMC samples for TCRB deep sequencing were selected based on availability.

Reading the label with the study, this specimen's time point is: week 35, safety follow-up. Each vaccine dose was 300 ug of a 20-mer mutant IDH1 peptide in Montanide, given subcutaneously with topical imiquimod. Across visits V03 through V10, patients got a total of eight vaccinations, given in weeks 1, 3, 5, 7, 11, 15, 19 and 23. Donors had newly diagnosed WHO grade 3 or 4 IDH1-mutant astrocytomas with loss of nuclear ATRX. The samples were drawn from NOA16, a multicentre, single-arm, open-label phase I trial in Germany that tested a mutant IDH1 peptide vaccine in humans for the first time. Genomic DNA for TCRB sequencing was extracted from EDTA blood using the DNeasy Blood and Tissue Kit. The CDR3 runs 16 residues from the cysteine to the phenylalanine. The only DNA kept is the CDR3, 48 bases in frame from the first base. The germline V gene yields ENHRY for CDR1 and SYGVKD for CDR2. V loses 0 bases of germline sequence and J loses 10 bases, and the interval between the two ends is 21 bases.

The rearrangement joined TRBV10-3 to TRBJ1-2; a weak D assignment points to TRBD1 (5 bases agree). The TCR comes from a young man with glioma. The material was PBMCs, obtained from a glioma patient whose treatment included an IDH1 peptide vaccine. At the DNA level, the sequence is TGTGCCATCAGTGAGTCGGGAGACAGAATGAATAAGGACTACACCTTC. It specifies CAISESGDRMNKDYTF.